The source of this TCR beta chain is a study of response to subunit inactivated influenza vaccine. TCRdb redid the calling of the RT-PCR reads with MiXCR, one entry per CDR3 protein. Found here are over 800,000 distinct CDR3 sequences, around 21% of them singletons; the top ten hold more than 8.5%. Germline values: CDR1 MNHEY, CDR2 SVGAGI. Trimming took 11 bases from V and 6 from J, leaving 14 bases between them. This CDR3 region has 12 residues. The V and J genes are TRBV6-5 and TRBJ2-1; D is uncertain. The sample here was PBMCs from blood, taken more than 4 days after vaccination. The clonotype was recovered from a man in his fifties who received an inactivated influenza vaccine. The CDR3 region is CAVQAGSNEQFF. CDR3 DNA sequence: TGTGCCGTGCAAGCAGGCAGCAATGAGCAGTTCTTC.